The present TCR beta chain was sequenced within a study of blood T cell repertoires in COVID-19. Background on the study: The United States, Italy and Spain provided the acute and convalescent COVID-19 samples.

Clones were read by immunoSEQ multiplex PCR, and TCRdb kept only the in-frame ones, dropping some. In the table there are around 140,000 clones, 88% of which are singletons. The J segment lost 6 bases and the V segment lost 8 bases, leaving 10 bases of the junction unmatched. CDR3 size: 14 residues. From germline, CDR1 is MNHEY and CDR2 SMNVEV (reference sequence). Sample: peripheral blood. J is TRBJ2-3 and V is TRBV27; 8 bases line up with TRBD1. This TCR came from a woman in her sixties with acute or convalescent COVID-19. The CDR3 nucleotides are TGTGCCAGCCGTGACAGGGGACCATGGGATACGCAGTATTTT. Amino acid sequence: CASRDRGPWDTQYF.